A selection of T cell receptor beta chains follows, all from one sample in a study of T cell repertoires in cytomegalovirus infection. The antigens these receptors bind are not known. TCRdb recomputed calls from the reads with MiXCR, one row per CDR3 protein. The table lists 700,000 to 900,000 distinct CDR3 sequences, almost 30% of them singletons. The sample consisted of cultured CD8+ T cells from PBMCs, taken from culture after CMV antigen stimulation. The receptors come from a human donor in good health (CMV status not recorded). Some clones in this sample may be carry-over from other donors' samples. Both conserved end residues are part of each CDR3. Each record gives: clone size, V gene, D gene, J gene, CDR3 protein, CDR3 DNA. D genes are given only for firm matches. Some rows mark clone size as missing; the rest say once, few, many or name a class of expanded clone.

.	TRBV7-8	.	TRBJ2-5	CASSLIYFREETQYF	TGTGCCAGCAGCTTAATATATTTCCGTGAAGAGACCCAGTACTTC
.	TRBV18	.	TRBJ1-3	CASSPRRAQSSGNTIYF	TGTGCCAGCTCACCACGCAGGGCGCAAAGCTCTGGAAACACCATATATTTT
many	TRBV4-1	.	TRBJ1-5	CASSPLGFSNQPQHF	TGCGCCAGCAGCCCGTTAGGTTTTAGCAATCAGCCCCAGCATTTT
.	TRBV4-1	TRBD1	TRBJ2-2	CASSQEQGSANTGELFF	TGCGCCAGCAGCCAAGAACAGGGGTCGGCGAACACCGGGGAGCTGTTTTTT
few	TRBV4-2	TRBD1	TRBJ1-5	CASSQIRQGGNQPQHF	TGTGCCAGCAGCCAAATTAGACAGGGCGGCAATCAGCCCCAGCATTTT
once	TRBV5-6	.	TRBJ2-1	CASSPRIGSSYNEQFF	TGTGCCAGCAGCCCCCGGATAGGTTCGTCCTACAATGAGCAGTTCTTC
many	TRBV7-4	.	TRBJ1-2	CASSFYFTGRRGYGYTF	TGTGCCAGCAGTTTCTACTTCACAGGGAGAAGGGGGTATGGCTACACCTTC
many	TRBV7-2	TRBD1	TRBJ1-2	CASSYHGQGPSNYGYTF	TGTGCCAGCAGCTACCACGGACAGGGGCCCTCAAACTATGGCTACACCTTC
.	TRBV7-4	TRBD1	TRBJ2-7	CASSGRTGGYEQYF	TGTGCCAGCAGCGGCCGGACAGGCGGGTACGAGCAGTACTTC
many	TRBV19	TRBD1	TRBJ1-1	CASSPGQGHTEAFF	TGTGCCAGTAGTCCGGGACAGGGTCACACTGAAGCTTTCTTT
few	TRBV20-1	TRBD1	TRBJ2-1	CSATGTGKNEQFF	TGCAGTGCTACCGGGACAGGGAAGAATGAGCAGTTCTTC
.	TRBV15	.	TRBJ1-2	CATSRDEVDYGYTF	TGTGCCACCAGCAGAGATGAGGTGGACTATGGCTACACCTTC
few	TRBV19	TRBD2	TRBJ2-3	CASSNLGLAGTDTQYF	TGTGCCAGTAGTAACCTCGGGCTAGCGGGCACAGATACGCAGTATTTT
many	TRBV7-8	.	TRBJ2-3	CASSYLSGSPQKSTDTQYF	TGTGCCAGCAGCTACCTCAGTGGTTCCCCCCAGAAATCCACAGATACGCAGTATTTT
many	TRBV7-2	TRBD1	TRBJ2-6	CASSLSGQVFSGANVLTF	TGTGCCAGCAGCTTATCGGGACAGGTTTTCTCTGGGGCCAACGTCCTGACTTTC
.	TRBV19	TRBD2	TRBJ2-2	CASSFPGERGPNTGELFF	TGTGCCAGTAGTTTCCCTGGGGAGCGGGGGCCGAACACCGGGGAGCTGTTTTTT
.	TRBV29-1	.	TRBJ1-2	CSVHLRNGYTF	TGCAGCGTCCACCTTCGAAATGGCTACACCTTC
many	TRBV7-4	TRBD1	TRBJ1-2	CASSLATGNYGYTF	TGTGCCAGCAGTTTAGCGACAGGGAACTATGGCTACACCTTC
few	TRBV12-3/TRBV12-4	.	TRBJ1-1	CASSLRPTNTEAFF	TGTGCCAGCAGTTTGCGTCCAACGAACACTGAAGCTTTCTTT
many	TRBV12-3/TRBV12-4	TRBD1	TRBJ1-2	CASSSGTGANRYGYTF	TGTGCCAGCAGTTCCGGGACAGGGGCGAACCGATATGGCTACACCTTC
few	TRBV7-6	.	TRBJ1-1	CASSPGGTGPADTEAFF	TGTGCCAGCAGCCCGGGGGGGACGGGGCCGGCGGACACTGAAGCTTTCTTT
few	TRBV10-1	.	TRBJ1-1	CASSEATEAFF	TGCGCCAGCAGTGAGGCCACTGAAGCTTTCTTT
.	TRBV6-5	.	TRBJ2-1	CASSDGNPEQFF	TGTGCCAGCAGTGACGGGAACCCTGAGCAGTTCTTC
.	TRBV2	TRBD2	TRBJ2-1	CATSFGTSGGPPLYNEQFF	TGTGCCACATCTTTCGGGACTAGCGGGGGCCCCCCTCTATACAATGAGCAGTTCTTC
.	TRBV7-9	.	TRBJ2-4	CASSPGQLVAKNIQYF	TGTGCCAGCAGCCCAGGACAGTTAGTAGCCAAAAACATTCAGTACTTC
many	TRBV5-4	.	TRBJ1-2	CASSLRGNGYTF	TGTGCCAGCAGCTTGCGCGGAAATGGCTACACCTTC
.	TRBV7-6	TRBD2	TRBJ2-3	CASSSMTSSTDTQYF	TGTGCCAGCAGCTCCATGACTAGCAGCACAGATACGCAGTATTTT
.	TRBV20-1	TRBD1	TRBJ1-1	CSAYTGGAKFGNTEAFF	TGCAGTGCTTATACAGGGGGCGCGAAATTTGGGAACACTGAAGCTTTCTTT
.	TRBV19	.	TRBJ2-1	CASSIFRDSYNEQFF	TGTGCCAGTAGTATATTCAGGGACTCCTACAATGAGCAGTTCTTC
.	TRBV29-1	.	TRBJ1-1	CSVGHNTEAFF	TGCAGCGTTGGGCACAACACTGAAGCTTTCTTT
.	TRBV6-1	.	TRBJ1-1	CASSEALTLGQNTEAFF	TGTGCCAGCAGTGAAGCCCTGACACTTGGGCAAAACACTGAAGCTTTCTTT
many	TRBV11-1	TRBD1	TRBJ2-5	CASSDPDRIETQYF	TGTGCCAGCAGCGATCCGGACAGGATAGAGACCCAGTACTTC
.	TRBV9	.	TRBJ1-2	CASSRSRDKVPSGYTF	TGTGCCAGCAGCAGAAGCCGGGACAAAGTTCCCAGTGGCTACACCTTC
.	TRBV7-7	TRBD1	TRBJ2-5	CASSLEAGGRKTQYF	TGTGCTAGCAGCTTAGAGGCAGGGGGCAGAAAGACCCAGTACTTC
.	TRBV14	.	TRBJ1-2	CASSQFREQPPHGYTF	TGTGCCAGCAGCCAATTCCGGGAACAGCCCCCTCATGGCTACACCTTC
.	TRBV6-6	.	TRBJ2-2	CASSYRGPDTGELFF	TGTGCCAGCAGTTACCGGGGGCCAGACACCGGGGAGCTGTTTTTT
few	TRBV6-2/TRBV6-3	.	TRBJ2-5	CASSYQWDGEETQYF	TGTGCCAGCAGTTATCAATGGGACGGAGAAGAGACCCAGTACTTC
.	TRBV19	.	TRBJ2-6	CASSIWAGVAGANVLTF	TGTGCCAGTAGTATTTGGGCAGGGGTGGCTGGGGCCAACGTCCTGACTTTC
.	TRBV4-3	.	TRBJ2-5	CASSQDRDQETQYF	TGCGCCAGCAGCCAAGACCGGGACCAAGAGACCCAGTACTTC
many	TRBV7-2	TRBD1	TRBJ1-2	CASSKRTGGVYGYTF	TGTGCCAGCAGCAAAAGGACAGGGGGAGTTTATGGCTACACCTTC
.	TRBV7-9	.	TRBJ1-2	CASSLAARAATF	TGTGCCAGCAGCTTAGCGGCAAGAGCTGCCACTTTC
many	TRBV7-8	.	TRBJ2-1	CASSSTGGSYNEQFF	TGTGCCAGCAGCTCAACGGGCGGCTCCTACAATGAGCAGTTCTTC
.	TRBV6-5	.	TRBJ2-1	CASSRRHNEQFF	TGTGCCAGCAGTCGTCGGCACAATGAGCAGTTCTTC
few	TRBV7-2	.	TRBJ1-2	CASSLQLDGNYGYTF	TGTGCCAGCAGCTTACAGCTTGACGGAAACTATGGCTACACCTTC
few	TRBV11-2	.	TRBJ2-2	CASSLEWAGVNTGELFF	TGTGCCAGCAGCTTAGAATGGGCAGGGGTTAACACCGGGGAGCTGTTTTTT
.	TRBV25-1	.	TRBJ2-7	CASSGAASYEQYF	TGTGCCAGCAGTGGGGCAGCCTCCTACGAGCAGTACTTC
.	TRBV18	.	TRBJ2-7	CASSPPVRKPYEQYF	TGTGCCAGCTCACCACCGGTCAGAAAGCCCTACGAGCAGTACTTC
.	TRBV4-1	.	TRBJ2-3	CASSQLKDAQYF	TGCGCCAGCAGCCAATTAAAGGATGCGCAGTATTTT
.	TRBV10-3	TRBD2	TRBJ2-1	CAITTSGGTSYNEQFF	TGTGCCATAACGACTAGCGGGGGGACCTCCTACAATGAGCAGTTCTTC
.	TRBV27	.	TRBJ1-2	CASSPDRFGYGYTF	TGTGCCAGCAGTCCCGACAGGTTCGGCTATGGCTACACCTTC